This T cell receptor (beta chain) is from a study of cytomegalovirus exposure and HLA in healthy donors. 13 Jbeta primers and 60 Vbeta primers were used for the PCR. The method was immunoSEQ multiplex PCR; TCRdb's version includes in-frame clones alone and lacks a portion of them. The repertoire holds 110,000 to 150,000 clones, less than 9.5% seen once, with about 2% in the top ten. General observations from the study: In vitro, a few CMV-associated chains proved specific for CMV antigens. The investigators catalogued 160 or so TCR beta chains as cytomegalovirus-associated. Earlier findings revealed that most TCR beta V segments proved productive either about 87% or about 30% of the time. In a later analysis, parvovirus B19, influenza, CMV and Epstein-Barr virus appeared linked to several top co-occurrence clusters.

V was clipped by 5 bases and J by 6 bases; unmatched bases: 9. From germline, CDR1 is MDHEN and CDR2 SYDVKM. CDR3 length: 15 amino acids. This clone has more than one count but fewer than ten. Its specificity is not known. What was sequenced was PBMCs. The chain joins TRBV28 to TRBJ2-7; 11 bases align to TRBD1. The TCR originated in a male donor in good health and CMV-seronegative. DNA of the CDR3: TGTGCCAGCAGTACCACCGGACAGGGGGCACGCGAGCAGTACTTC. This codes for CASSTTGQGAREQYF. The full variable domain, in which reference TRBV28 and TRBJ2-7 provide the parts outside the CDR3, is DVKVTQSSRYLVKRTGEKVFLECVQDMDHENMFWYRQDPGLGLRLIYFSYDVKMKEKGDIPEGYSVSREKKERFSLILESASTNQTSMYLCASSTTGQGAREQYFGPGTRLTVT.